This TCR beta chain is drawn from a study of T cell responses to AZD1222 COVID-19 vaccine. Regarding the study as a whole: It should be noted that donors were predominantly white British and more often female, and clonal diversity was possibly underestimated. Spike-wide vaccine-associated CD4 TCRs dominated at 160-218 and 743-854.

Regarding this clone: The antigen is unknown.

V was clipped by 4 bases and J by 5 bases, with 12 bases between them. The CDR3 sequence is 13 residues long. Germline V gene sequence: CDR1 SGHDT, CDR2 YYEEEE. TCRdb's table, derived via immunoSEQ multiplex PCR, lists solely in-frame clones and lacks some. This sample has 150,000 to 200,000 clones, with around 90% found just once. This receptor was taken from an adult in good health. The sample was peripheral blood, taken on day 0 of AZD1222 vaccination. V gene TRBV5-6 combines with J gene TRBJ2-5; D is unclear. The CDR3 loop reads CASSTISSETQYF. CDR3 DNA: TGTGCCAGCAGCACGATCTCATCCGAGACCCAGTACTTC.